This T cell receptor (beta chain) stems from a study of blood T cell repertoires in COVID-19. Germline V gene data show CDR1 as SGDLS and CDR2 as YYNGEE. This CDR3 is 14 amino acids long. V lost 2 bases and J 7 bases, leaving 10 bases between the germline ends. Original handling: How many nucleated cells were present was estimated from reference gene primer amplification. Repertoires were generated with immunoSEQ multiplex PCR, while TCRdb's copy carries only in-frame clones and drops some. V, J and clone size derive from that table, while D and trimming were established from the DNA sequence. The table lists roughly 330,000 clones, around 87% of them singletons. Recruitment covered about two dozen US areas and drew participants whose ages spanned roughly 18 to 90 years. Self-reported history from a screening survey and questionnaire set each donor's cohort.

The TCR originated in a woman aged 25 to 39 who had recovered from COVID-19. The sequenced sample consisted of PBMCs or T cells enriched from blood (not recorded which). The rearrangement links TRBV9 to TRBJ1-6, with D hard to call. CDR3 region: CASSVEARNSPLHF. CDR3 nucleotides: TGTGCCAGCAGCGTCGAAGCCAGGAATTCACCCCTCCACTTT. Looking up the rest from reference TRBV9 and TRBJ1-6 gives the full variable domain: DSGVTQTPKHLITATGQRVTLRCSPRSGDLSVYWYQQSLDQGLQFLIQYYNGEERAKGNILERFSAQQFPDLHSELNLSSLELGDSALYFCASSVEARNSPLHFGNGTRLTVT.